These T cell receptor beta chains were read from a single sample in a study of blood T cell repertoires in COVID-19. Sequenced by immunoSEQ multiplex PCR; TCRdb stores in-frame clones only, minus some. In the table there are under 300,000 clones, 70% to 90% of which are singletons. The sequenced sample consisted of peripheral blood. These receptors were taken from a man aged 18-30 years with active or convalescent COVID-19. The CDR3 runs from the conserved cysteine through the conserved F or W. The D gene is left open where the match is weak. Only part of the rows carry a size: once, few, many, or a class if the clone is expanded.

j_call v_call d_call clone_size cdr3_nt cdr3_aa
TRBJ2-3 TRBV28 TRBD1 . TGTGCCAGCAGTTTGGACAGGGGAACAGATACGCAGTATTTT CASSLDRGTDTQYF
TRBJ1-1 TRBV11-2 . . TGTGCCAGCAGCGCCCGACAGGCCGCCAATGAAGCTTTCTTT CASSARQAANEAFF
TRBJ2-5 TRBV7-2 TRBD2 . TGTGCCAGCAGCGGGCGGGAGACCTCGGGGGAGACCCAGTACTTC CASSGRETSGETQYF
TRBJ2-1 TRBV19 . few TGTGCCAGTAGTATGGCCCCCGATAGCGGCAATGAGCAGTTCTTC CASSMAPDSGNEQFF
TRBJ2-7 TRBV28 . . TGTGCCAGCAGTCCCCCGGTACAGTACGAGCAGTACTTC CASSPPVQYEQYF
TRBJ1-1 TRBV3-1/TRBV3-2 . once TGTGCCAGCAGATACTCAGGGGTCCTCACTGAAGCTTTCTTT CASRYSGVLTEAFF
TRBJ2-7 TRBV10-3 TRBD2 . TGTGCCACCCAGTCAACGACTAGCGGGAACTACGAGCAGTACTTC CATQSTTSGNYEQYF
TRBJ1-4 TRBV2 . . TGTGCCAGCTACACCCAGGGTGGATTGGAAAAACTGTTTTTT CASYTQGGLEKLFF
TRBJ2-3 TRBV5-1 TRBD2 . TGCGCCACCGGGCGGGGGGACTCAGATACGCAGTATTTT CATGRGDSDTQYF
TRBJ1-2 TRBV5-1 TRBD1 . TGCGCCAGCACCGGGACAGGGACCAACTATGGCTACACCTTC CASTGTGTNYGYTF
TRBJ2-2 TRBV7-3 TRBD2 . TGTGCCAGCAGGGCCGGGACTAGCGCTACCGGGGAGCTGTTTTTT CASRAGTSATGELFF
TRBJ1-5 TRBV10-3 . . TGTGCCATCAGTGAGTCAATGCAGGGGAATCAGCCCCAGCATTTT CAISESMQGNQPQHF
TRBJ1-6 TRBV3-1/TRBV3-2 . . TGTGCCAGCACGTCCAGGGGCAGGGGTTCACCCCTCCACTTT CASTSRGRGSPLHF
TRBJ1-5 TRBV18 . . TGTGCCAGCTCACCCCTAGAAGATCAGCCCCAGCATTTT CASSPLEDQPQHF
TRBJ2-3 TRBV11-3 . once TGTGCCAGCAGCTTAGTGGTTTGGGCTGATACGCAGTATTTT CASSLVVWADTQYF
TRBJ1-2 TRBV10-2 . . TGCGCCAGCAGGCCCAGCGATGAAGGCTATGGCTACACCTTC CASRPSDEGYGYTF
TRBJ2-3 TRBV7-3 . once TGTGCCAGCAGCCTGGGACTCACAGATACGCAGTATTTT CASSLGLTDTQYF
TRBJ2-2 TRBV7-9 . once TGTGCCAGCAGTCTCCTTCCGGGGGCCGGGGAGCTGTTTTTT CASSLLPGAGELFF
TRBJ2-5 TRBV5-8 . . TGTGCCAGCAGCTTGCGAGGGGGGACCCAGTACTTC CASSLRGGTQYF
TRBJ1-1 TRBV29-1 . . TGCAGCGTTGAAAAGGGCCGGGGCACTGAAGCTTTCTTT CSVEKGRGTEAFF
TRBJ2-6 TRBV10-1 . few TGCGCCAGCAGTGAGGGGTCAGGCCTCCCTGGGGCCAACGTCCTGACTTTC CASSEGSGLPGANVLTF
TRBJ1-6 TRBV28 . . TGTGCCAGCAGCCCTCAGGGCCCGGGGAGGAATTCACCCCTCCACTTT CASSPQGPGRNSPLHF
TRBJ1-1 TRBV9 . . TGTGCCAGCAGCTTTAAGGGGGGGCACACTGAAGCTTTCTTT CASSFKGGHTEAFF
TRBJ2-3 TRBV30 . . TGTGCCTGGAGTCCAGGCAGCTACTCAGATACGCAGTATTTT CAWSPGSYSDTQYF
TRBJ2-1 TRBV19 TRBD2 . TGTGCCAGCTCCTCGACTAGCGGGATAATCAATGAGCAGTTCTTC CASSSTSGIINEQFF